This T cell receptor beta chain derives from a study of CD8 T cells in ankylosing spondylitis. Study conclusions and caveats: There was a TCR beta motif, made of 7 to 9 highly homologous variants, that appeared characteristic of ankylosing spondylitis blood. Matched synovial fluid from ankylosing spondylitis patients was reported to be enriched for disease-linked clones. In peripheral blood, disease-linked CD8+ clones occurred at relatively low frequencies.

As concerns this clonotype: Its target is unknown.

TCRdb re-analysed the 5' RACE reads in MiXCR, keeping a single row per CDR3 protein. Among about 330,000 distinct CDR3 sequences, under 8.5% were seen once, and the ten largest hold about 14%. The germline CDR1 and CDR2 sequences are SGHKS and YYEKEE (reference sequence). Trimming left V 4 bases short and J 3 bases short, with 13 bases between. The CDR3 runs to 15 residues. The sample was blood, either unsorted or a sorted T cell fraction (not recorded which). This clonotype originated in a male donor with ankylosing spondylitis. This chain links TRBV5-5 with TRBJ1-4, with a weak D call TRBD1 (5 bases). The CDR3 nucleotides read TGTGCCAGCAGCCTAGTCAGGGTAGCTAATGAAAAACTGTTTTTT. Translation: CASSLVRVANEKLFF. The whole variable domain, filled in from reference TRBV5-5 and TRBJ1-4, reads DAGVTQSPTHLIKTRGQQVTLRCSPISGHKSVSWYQQVLGQGPQFIFQYYEKEERGRGNFPDRFSARQFPNYSSELNVNALLLGDSALYLCASSLVRVANEKLFFGSGTQLSVL.